A single sample is the source of the 9 T cell receptor beta chains below, sequenced in a study of T cell changes during pregnancy in multiple sclerosis. The data were produced by immunoSEQ multiplex PCR, yet TCRdb's version contains in-frame clones alone and is incomplete. The data hold 50,000 to 60,000 clones, with around nine tenths observed a single time. The sequencing here drew on CD4+ T cells from peripheral blood mononuclear cells, taken in the second trimester of pregnancy. These receptors all stem from a female donor with multiple sclerosis, enrolled in a pregnancy study.

Turning to this clone: The junction differs from germline at one of its ends, possibly a read error. This rearrangement joins TRBV5-8 to TRBJ2-1, with 12 bases identical to TRBD2. Looked up from germline, CDR1 is SGHTS and CDR2 is YDEGEE. The CDR3 extends over 12 amino acids. CDR3 nucleotides: TGTGCCAGCAGCGTACTCCTAGCGGGGGGGCTCTTC. Translated, it gives CASSVLLAGGLF.

The gene calls are TRBV7-2 and TRBJ2-1; 7 nucleotides match TRBD1. Germline V gene data show CDR1 as SGHTA and CDR2 as FQGNSA. Unmatched junction bases numbered 4, after V lost 6 bases and J lost 8 bases. The CDR3 spans 12 residues. CDR3 in DNA: TGTGCCAGCAGTTCTACAGGGGATGAGCAGTTCTTC. Protein product: CASSSTGDEQFF.

The chain links TRBV5-4 to TRBJ1-2, with D possibly TRBD1 on 6 matching bases. The CDR3 runs to 14 residues. Germline V gene data show CDR1 as SGHNT and CDR2 as YYREEE (reference sequence). The V end was cut by 2 bases, the J end by 8 bases, with 16 bases between. Here the CDR3 reads CASSLPGTSIGYTF. CDR3 nucleotides: TGTGCCAGCAGCTTACCCGGGACATCGATCGGCTACACCTTC.

The chain joins TRBV28 to TRBJ2-3; 11 nucleotides match TRBD2. The germline V gene encodes CDR1 MDHEN and CDR2 SYDVKM. V dropped 4 bases and J dropped 3; count of bases not matched to a gene: 3. The CDR3 is 15 residues long. Here the CDR3 DNA reads TGTGCCAGCAGTTCCCTAGCGGGGGGAACAGATACGCAGTATTTT. Its protein is CASSSLAGGTDTQYF.

The chain has TRBV10-2 and TRBJ1-5, with TRBD1 matching 7 bases. The trim removed 2 bases at V and 3 bases at J, leaving 7 bases unmatched. The CDR3 length is 16 residues. Germline V gives CDR1 WSHSY, CDR2 SAAADI. CDR3 amino acids: CASSEPGTANNQPQHF. The CDR3 region has the DNA TGCGCCAGCAGTGAGCCCGGGACAGCTAACAATCAGCCCCAGCATTTT.

This chain connects TRBV2 to TRBJ2-5, with a possible D match to TRBD2 (5 bases). Trimming removed 4 bases at V and 0 bases at J, with 12 bases between. Germline V gene sequence: CDR1 SNHLY, CDR2 FYNNEI. The length of the CDR3 is 15 residues. This chain's CDR3 is CASSGASIYQETQYF. CDR3 nucleotides: TGTGCCAGCAGTGGGGCTAGCATCTACCAAGAGACCCAGTACTTC.

The rearrangement uses TRBV6-4 and TRBJ1-1; 8 bases agree with TRBD1. Germline V CDR1 and CDR2: MRHNA, SNTAGT. V shed 6 bases, J shed 2 bases, and the junction held 5 bases outside the gene matches. The CDR3 has 14 residues. The CDR3 DNA sequence: TGTGCCAGCAGCGCTCAGGGGGCTAACACTGAAGCTTTCTTT. This sequence encodes CASSAQGANTEAFF.

The V gene is TRBV6-6, the J gene TRBJ1-3, with D perhaps TRBD1 (5 bases). Germline V lookup: CDR1 MNHNY, CDR2 SVGAGI (reference sequence). This CDR3 contains 16 residues. V was clipped by 3 bases and J by 0 bases, with 12 bases between them. The CDR3 DNA reads as TGTGCCAGCAGTTATCATCCAGGGCACTCTGGAAACACCATATATTTT. As protein: CASSYHPGHSGNTIYF.

This clone was found once. The DNA of the CDR3 is TGCGCCAGCAGCTTGTTACAGAACACCGGGGAGCTGTTTTTT. The encoded protein is CASSLLQNTGELFF. V usage is TRBV5-1 and J usage is TRBJ2-2; D gene ambiguous. The CDR3 runs 14 residues. V lost 1 base, J lost 1 base, and 5 bases lay in between. Germline values: CDR1 SGHRS, CDR2 YFSETQ.